The next 20 T cell receptor beta chains were all read from a single sample in a study of blood T cell repertoires in COVID-19 (dated by TCRdb to the early 2020s). The protocol used for the library was the immunoSEQ multiplex PCR assay. As stored in TCRdb, this immuneACCESS dataset retains in-frame rearrangements with V and J assigned. A fraction of the clones does not appear; measured against another copy, unresolved V genes explain less than half of the discrepancy, and the remainder lacks a known reason. The sample table shows about 59,000 clones, and roughly 86% are seen once. The ten largest account for about 7% of the sample. The sample comprised peripheral blood. Source of these receptors: a man aged 60 to 75 with active or convalescent COVID-19.

The chain joins TRBV27 to TRBJ2-7, with 7 positions matching TRBD2. Trimming at V came to 5 bases and at J to 7 bases, leaving 11 bases not matched to a gene. The germline V gene encodes CDR1 MNHEY and CDR2 SMNVEV (reference sequence). This CDR3 has 14 residues. The CDR3 DNA reads as TGTGCCAGCAGTCAAAGGACTAGAACGGGTGAGCAGTACTTC. It yields the protein CASSQRTRTGEQYF.

The V call is TRBV7-9, the J call TRBJ2-7; D may be TRBD1 (5 bases). This CDR3 spans 12 amino acids. Trimming left V 9 bases short and J 5 bases short, with 14 bases between. Germline V gene sequence: CDR1 SEHNR, CDR2 FQNEAQ (reference sequence). CDR3 amino acids: CASLGVGNEQYF. The CDR3 region has the DNA TGTGCCAGTTTAGGGGTTGGCAACGAGCAGTACTTC.

The chain links TRBV6-5 to TRBJ1-5; D ambiguous. The CDR3 loop spans 13 amino acids. Germline V gives CDR1 MNHEY, CDR2 SVGAGI. The ends were cut back, 5 bases at V and 2 bases at J, with 7 bases in the middle. CDR3 sequence reads: CASSLQGNQPQHF. The CDR3 DNA reads as TGTGCCAGCAGTCTTCAGGGCAATCAGCCCCAGCATTTT.

The genes are TRBV7-2 and TRBJ2-7; 9 bases map to TRBD2. J was trimmed by 0 bases and V by 4 bases; bases with no gene match: 4. The germline V gene encodes CDR1 SGHTA and CDR2 FQGNSA. There are 15 residues in the CDR3. In nucleotides, the CDR3 is TGTGCCAGCAGCTCTCTAGCGGGAAGCTCCTACGAGCAGTACTTC. Amino acid sequence: CASSSLAGSSYEQYF.

The rearrangement joins TRBV11-2 to TRBJ2-5, with D possibly matching TRBD1 (6 bases). The CDR3 spans 16 residues. V was cut by 2 bases and J by 5 bases, with 18 bases left in between. CDR1 is SGHAT and CDR2 is FQNNGV in the germline V gene. CDR3 DNA: TGTGCCAGCAGCTTACAGGGGAAAACTGGGGGCGAGACCCAGTACTTC. Translation: CASSLQGKTGGETQYF.

This clone was seen a handful of times. V is TRBV12-3 or TRBV12-4 and J is TRBJ2-1, with D possibly matching TRBD2 (5 bases). Trimming cost V 2 bases and J 6 bases, with 8 bases left between them. This CDR3 spans 13 amino acids. CDR3 DNA: TGTGCCAGCAGTTTACCGGGATCCAATGAGCAGTTCTTC. Its protein product is CASSLPGSNEQFF.

The chain couples TRBV7-2 to TRBJ1-5, with TRBD1 matching over 7 bases. This CDR3 contains 14 residues. The J segment lost 2 bases and the V segment lost 6 bases, leaving 4 bases of the junction unmatched. Germline CDR1 reads SGHTA; CDR2 reads FQGNSA. CDR3 DNA sequence: TGTGCCAGCAGGATAGGGACAGGCAATCAGCCCCAGCATTTT. It codes for CASRIGTGNQPQHF.

This chain connects TRBV6-1 to TRBJ1-2; 7 bases agree with TRBD1. Germline lookup yields CDR1 MNHNS and CDR2 SASEGT. Unmatched junction bases numbered 2, after V lost 0 bases and J lost 1 base. The CDR3 is made up of 15 amino acids. The CDR3 sequence is CASSEAGQINYGYTF. The CDR3 bases are TGTGCCAGCAGTGAAGCGGGACAGATTAACTATGGCTACACCTTC.

This clone was recorded once. The J gene is TRBJ2-3, the V gene TRBV11-1, with a tentative D call TRBD2 (6 bases). The CDR3 is 13 amino acids. CDR1 is SGHAT and CDR2 is FQDESV in the germline V gene (reference sequence). V lost 5 bases to trimming and J lost 6 bases, with 12 bases between them. The CDR3 is CASSPQTSDTQYF. Written as DNA, the CDR3 is TGTGCCAGCAGCCCCCAGACTAGTGATACGCAGTATTTT.

The rearrangement uses TRBV4-2 and TRBJ2-2; 7 nucleotides match TRBD2. V was clipped by 1 base and J by 6 bases; unmatched bases: 11. The CDR3 extends over 17 amino acids. Germline loops: CDR1 LGHNA, CDR2 YNFKEQ. CDR3 nucleotides: TGTGCCAGCAGCCAAGTGGGGACTATAATCTCGGCCGGGGAGCTGTTTTTT. Residues: CASSQVGTIISAGELFF.

The chain couples TRBV7-9 to TRBJ1-6; TRBD1 matches at 7 bases. Germline assignment: CDR1 SEHNR and CDR2 FQNEAQ (reference sequence). This CDR3 is built from 14 residues. The ends lost 5 bases at V and 10 bases at J; junction bases unmatched: 8. The CDR3 region is CASSPRDSSSPLHF. The CDR3 DNA reads as TGTGCCAGCAGCCCCAGGGACAGTAGCTCACCCCTCCACTTT.

In the case of this clone: Relative to the germline gene, one junction end is altered; a read error may explain this. The chain uses TRBV6-2 or TRBV6-3 and TRBJ1-5; TRBD1 matches 7 bases. Germline V lookup: CDR1 MNHEY, CDR2 SVGEGT. The CDR3 has 14 amino acids. The DNA of the CDR3 is TGTGCCAGCAGCCGGACAGGCAGCAGTCAGCCCCAGCATTTT. Translating it yields CASSRTGSSQPQHF.

The chain recombines TRBV2 with TRBJ1-2; 7 bases map to TRBD1. This CDR3 comprises 15 residues. Germline V CDR1 and CDR2: SNHLY, FYNNEI. V lost 2 bases to trimming and J lost 3 bases; unmatched junction nucleotides: 6. CDR3: CASSENWTGHYGYTF. CDR3 nucleotide sequence: TGTGCCAGCAGTGAAAACTGGACAGGCCACTATGGCTACACCTTC.

V usage is TRBV9 and J usage is TRBJ2-5; 10 bases agree with TRBD2. CDR3 length: 17 amino acids. The germline V gene has CDR1 SGDLS and CDR2 YYNGEE. V shed 5 bases, J shed 5 bases, and the junction held 15 bases outside the gene matches. The chain's CDR3 is CASSLRLAGQRGETQYF. The CDR3 DNA reads TGTGCCAGCAGTCTCAGACTAGCGGGCCAACGGGGGGAGACCCAGTACTTC.

CDR3 in amino acids: CASSPGTRKGYTF. As DNA, the CDR3 is TGTGCCAGCAGCCCCGGGACACGGAAGGGCTACACCTTC. The rearrangement links TRBV3-1 (or the pseudogene TRBV3-2) to TRBJ1-2; D is perhaps TRBD1 (6 bases). CDR1 LGHDT and CDR2 YNNKEL come from the germline V gene (reference sequence). V lost 4 bases, J lost 8 bases, and 14 bases lay in between. The CDR3 totals 13 residues.

The rearrangement links TRBV3-1 (or the pseudogene TRBV3-2) to TRBJ2-7, with TRBD1 identical over 9 bases. Germline V lookup: CDR1 LGHDT, CDR2 YNNKEL (reference sequence). This CDR3 is 14 amino acids long. The V and J ends lost 4 bases and 2 bases, in that order; junction bases with no gene match: 3. The DNA of the CDR3 is TGTGCCAGCAGCCCCGGGACAGGGCCCTACGAGCAGTACTTC. The encoded protein is CASSPGTGPYEQYF.

In its sample, this clone was seen a few times. The genes are TRBV18 and TRBJ1-6, with a possible D match to TRBD1 (5 bases). CDR1 KGHSH and CDR2 LQKENI come from the germline V gene. Trimming pared 2 bases from V and 0 bases from J, leaving 5 bases between. This CDR3 is built from 15 residues. The CDR3: CASSPDSSYNSPLHF. For the CDR3, the DNA is TGTGCCAGCTCACCAGACAGCTCCTATAATTCACCCCTCCACTTT.

The chain recombines TRBV2 with TRBJ1-6; 8 nucleotides align to TRBD1. There are 16 residues in the CDR3. V was pared by 3 bases and J by 5 bases, with 6 bases of the junction left unmatched. Germline assignment: CDR1 SNHLY and CDR2 FYNNEI. CDR3 nucleotides: TGTGCCAGCAGTGATTGGACAGGGAGGGATAATTCACCCCTCCACTTT. Translated, it gives CASSDWTGRDNSPLHF.

This clone occurred once. The chain joins TRBV7-2 to TRBJ1-5; unclear D gene. CDR1 SGHTA and CDR2 FQGNSA come from the germline V gene. The V end was cut by 0 bases, the J end by 6 bases, with 12 bases between. This CDR3 is 15 amino acids long. The CDR3 is CASSLAGRSLQPQHF. DNA of the CDR3: TGTGCCAGCAGCTTAGCAGGTAGGAGTCTTCAGCCCCAGCATTTT.

This chain links TRBV7-2 with TRBJ2-5; maybe TRBD2 (6 bases). Trimming removed 4 bases at V and 3 bases at J, with 18 bases between. This CDR3 has 16 residues. Germline V gene data show CDR1 as SGHTA and CDR2 as FQGNSA. The chain's CDR3 is CASSSLLRGGEETQYF. The CDR3, as DNA: TGTGCCAGCAGCTCTCTTCTGAGGGGCGGGGAAGAGACCCAGTACTTC.